The 4 T cell receptor beta chains listed next were all sequenced from one sample in a study of identical twins. TCRdb redid the calling of the 5' RACE reads with MiXCR, one entry per CDR3 protein. The table includes some 730,000 distinct CDR3 sequences, 15% to 20% detected once. The same data also went into a second study, on T cells expressing NK-cell markers.

The sample comprised PBMCs. These receptors were obtained from a woman between 18 and 30 years old in good health.

The rearrangement uses TRBV10-3 and TRBJ2-3; D perhaps matches TRBD2 (6 bases). This CDR3 is 12 amino acids long. Germline-derived CDR1 and CDR2 are ENHRY and SYGVKD. V gave up 10 bases and J gave up 2 bases, with 10 bases separating them. The CDR3 DNA reads TGTGCCACGAGGGAGGACACAGATACGCAGTATTTT. Its translation: CATREDTDTQYF.

The V gene is TRBV2, the J gene TRBJ2-3; TRBD2 might be the D (6 bases). V was clipped by 7 bases and J by 1 base, with 18 bases between them. This CDR3 spans 16 amino acids. The germline V gene has CDR1 SNHLY and CDR2 FYNNEI. The CDR3 is CASTGGRVAGTDTQYF. The CDR3 nucleotides are TGTGCCAGCACCGGAGGGCGGGTAGCGGGCACAGATACGCAGTATTTT.

Concerning this clonotype: The junction departs from the called germline gene at one end, perhaps through a read error. The CDR3 reads CASSLGIGRTDTQYF. The CDR3 DNA sequence: TGTGCTAGCAGCTTAGGAATTGGGCGCACAGATACGCAGTATTTT. The chain carries TRBV7-7 and TRBJ2-3; D remains unclear. CDR3 size: 15 residues. Germline V gene sequence: CDR1 SSHAT, CDR2 FNYEAQ (reference sequence).

This clonotype was detected only a few times. The CDR3 here is CSAILRLGEDEQYF. The DNA of the CDR3 is TGCAGTGCCATCCTACGACTAGGCGAAGACGAGCAGTACTTC. V usage is TRBV20-1 and J usage is TRBJ2-7; the D gene is possibly TRBD2 (6 bases). The CDR3 covers 14 residues. From germline, CDR1 is DFQATT and CDR2 SNEGSKA (reference sequence). The V and J ends lost 6 bases and 5 bases respectively, with 20 bases between them.